This TCR beta chain stems from a study of beta chain features in type 1 diabetes. This CDR3 has 16 residues. Purities in excess of 98% were seen in all sorted populations. Study findings and constraints: cDNA-based reads could over-represent cells with high TCR expression. Patients' naive, central memory and regulatory TCRB repertoires appeared more alike than those of healthy donors.

Expressed TCRB transcripts were sequenced because the isolated RNA had all been reverse transcribed beforehand. About 3.57 million reads, on average, came from each naive, central memory and regulatory T cell sample. Sequenced by immunoSEQ multiplex PCR; TCRdb stores in-frame clones only, minus some. The table has hundreds of thousands of clones, 15% seen once. Turning to this clone: The antigen remains undetermined.

This TCR was recovered from a man younger than 35 in good health. Sequencing was done on a sample of naive CD4+ T cells from blood. The chain has TRBV21-1 and TRBJ2-1; the DNA was not compared with TRBD2, the D call given in the table. TRBV21-1 is classified as a pseudogene. CDR3 sequence: CASSKFWTSGNNEQFF. The DNA for the CDR3 is TGTGCCAGCAGCAAATTTTGGACTAGCGGGAACAATGAGCAGTTCTTC.